This T cell receptor (beta chain) was sequenced for a study of T cells after posttransplantation cyclophosphamide. Findings and limits, study-wide: Tissue-infiltrating T cells from skin or gut overlapped little with blood T cells. Donor CD8+ memory clones often dominated recipient blood repertoires at later times.

The naive gate required viable CD3+CD4+ or CD3+CD8+ cells with CCR7+CD45RA+CD45RO-CD95-CD27+CD28+ phenotype. About this clone: Its antigen is undetermined.

The CDR3 covers 13 residues. Germline-derived CDR1 and CDR2 are WSHSY and SAAADI. After removal of 11 bases from V and 1 base from J, the junction contained 6 bases not matched to a gene. TCRdb keeps only in-frame clones here, not all; method: immunoSEQ multiplex PCR. The data contain approximately 30,000 clones, 80% to 95% of them singletons. The origin of this receptor is a woman aged 55-75 years in good health, CMV-negative, and a related stem cell transplant donor. The gene calls are TRBV10-2 and TRBJ2-7; TRBD2 matches 9 bases. Input material: naive CD4+ T cells sorted from PBMCs. As DNA, the CDR3 is TGCGCCTCCGTGACTAGCGGTTCCTACGAGCAGTACTTC. It yields the protein CASVTSGSYEQYF.